The 14 T cell receptor beta chains reported below all come from one sample, sequenced in a study of tumor-infiltrating lymphocytes in primary liver carcinoma. Unsorted whole blood supplied the blood RNA, and germline DNA was isolated too. From around 530 ng of total RNA, TCR beta-specific cDNA was reverse-transcribed using a constant-region primer. Three nested multiplex PCR rounds of slightly modified ARM-PCR generated TCR beta libraries. Researchers ran the first two PCR rounds for ten to eleven cycles each with TRBV1-TRBV30 forward primers and a C-beta reverse primer. TCRdb reanalysed the multiplex PCR reads using MiXCR and keeps one entry per CDR3 protein. The table records around 330,000 distinct CDR3 sequences, around 50% of them present only once. Material: peripheral blood. These receptors were taken from a woman aged 25 to 45 with primary liver carcinoma and hepatitis B virus infection.

Regarding this clonotype: This may arise from a read error, as a much more abundant clone is one base away. J is TRBJ2-1 and V is TRBV4-2, with 9 bases matching TRBD1. The V gene's germline CDR1 is LGHNA and CDR2 YNFKEQ. This CDR3 contains 17 residues. The CDR3 DNA follows: TGTGCCAGCAGCCAAGGACAGGGGGGATACTCCTACTATGAGCAGTTCTTC. Its protein product is CASSQGQGGYSYYEQFF.

Concerning this clonotype: The junction shows a germline mismatch at one end, possibly a read error. The rearrangement joins TRBV12-3 or TRBV12-4 to TRBJ1-5, with D perhaps matching TRBD1 (5 bases). CDR3 length equals 14 residues. This chain's CDR3 is CACSLQGVGQSQHF. The CDR3 nucleotides read TGTGCCTGCAGTTTACAAGGGGTCGGTCAGTCCCAGCATTTT.

J is TRBJ1-2 and V is TRBV14; no firm D call. The CDR3 is made up of 13 amino acids. Per the germline V gene, CDR1 is SGHDN and CDR2 is FVKESK. Trimming cost V 1 base and J 4 bases, with 7 bases left between them. CDR3 region: CASSQGPFYGYTF. In DNA form, the CDR3 reads TGTGCCAGCAGCCAAGGGCCTTTCTATGGCTACACCTTC. The entire variable domain, with the rest obtained from reference TRBV14 and TRBJ1-2, is as follows: EAGVTQFPSHSVIEKGQTVTLRCDPISGHDNLYWYRRVMGKEIKFLLHFVKESKQDESGMPNNRFLAERTGGTYSTLKVQPAELEDSGVYFCASSQGPFYGYTFGSGTRLTVV.

Remarks on this clonotype: Just one base apart from a much larger clone, this may be a read error. The genes are TRBV4-2 and TRBJ1-2, with D unresolved. The V and J ends lost 3 bases and 2 bases respectively, with 7 bases between them. This CDR3 comprises 13 residues. Germline V gene lookup returns CDR1 LGHNA and CDR2 YNFKEQ. In nucleotides, the CDR3 is TGTGCCAGCAGCCACTCAAGGAACTATGGCTACACCTTC. Translating it yields CASSHSRNYGYTF.

For this clonotype: A read error is possible here, since a much larger clone lies one base away. The rearrangement links TRBV29-1 to TRBJ2-1, with D perhaps matching TRBD2 (5 bases). Germline CDR1 is SQVTM and CDR2 is ANQGSEA. The CDR3 has 15 amino acids. The DNA for the CDR3 is TGCAACGTTCGAGGGTGGCTCCCGGCCTACAATGAGCAGTTCTTC. This encodes CNVRGWLPAYNEQFF.

CDR3 sequence reads: CASSVGTTAGNTIYF. CDR3 bases: TGCGCCAGCAGTGTAGGGACAACTGCTGGAAACACCATATATTTT. V usage is TRBV10-1 and J usage is TRBJ1-3; D is perhaps TRBD1 (6 bases). The CDR3 runs 15 residues. Germline V gives CDR1 WNHNN, CDR2 SYGVQD (reference sequence). Deletions cut 4 bases from V and 2 bases from J, with 12 bases between.

As regards this clonotype: The DNA is omitted, as the CDR3 cannot be located on it reliably, and the CDR3 follows TCRdb's listing. This chain links TRBV4-1 with TRBJ2-6; the D call TRBD1 from the table was never checked on the DNA. Termini included, the CDR3 measures 16 amino acids. Germline lookup yields CDR1 MGHRA and CDR2 YSYEKL. This chain's CDR3 is CASSQDWGAGANVLAF.

To note about this clonotype: An end of the junction differs from the germline gene, which may be a read error. The rearrangement joins TRBV6-2 or TRBV6-3 to TRBJ2-5, with 9 bases matching TRBD2. The CDR3 has 16 amino acids. Germline loops: CDR1 MNHEY, CDR2 SVGEGT. The DNA for the CDR3 is TGTTCCAGCAGTTACCAGAGCGGGAGGCCCCAAGAGACCCAGTACTTC. It specifies CSSSYQSGRPQETQYF.

Worth noting for this clonotype: Relative to the germline gene, one junction end is altered; a read error may explain this. The rearrangement joins TRBV6-6 to TRBJ2-3; D is possibly TRBD2 (6 bases). Germline CDR1 and CDR2: MNHNY and SVGAGI (reference sequence). The CDR3 spans 15 residues. CDR3 region: CASNELAASTNTQYF. CDR3 DNA sequence: TGTGCCAGCAATGAGTTAGCGGCTAGCACAAATACGCAGTATTTT.

On this clonotype itself: A much bigger clone sits one base away, suggesting this may be a read error. This sequence joins TRBV30 and TRBJ1-2; 7 bases match TRBD1. The germline V gene has CDR1 GTSNPN and CDR2 SVGIG (reference sequence). The CDR3 sequence is 15 residues long. As DNA, the CDR3 is TGTGCCTGGAGTCAAGTTGAGGGGGCGAGCTATGACTACACCTTC. Protein: CAWSQVEGASYDYTF.

As concerns this clonotype: Just one base apart from a much larger clone, this may be a read error. The CDR3 protein is CSTSASSYNEQYF. Written as DNA, the CDR3 is TGCAGCACAAGCGCGAGCTCCTACAATGAGCAGTACTTC. The rearrangement uses TRBV29-1 and TRBJ2-5; no clear D. Trimming left V 8 bases short and J 11 bases short, with 24 bases between. In germline, CDR1 is SQVTM, CDR2 ANQGSEA. This CDR3 spans 13 amino acids.

This clonotype was picked up a small number of times. The V gene is TRBV12-3 or TRBV12-4, the J gene TRBJ2-1; D may correspond to TRBD1 or TRBD2 (5 bases each). V lost 5 bases and J 0 bases, leaving 17 bases between the germline ends. The CDR3 extends over 17 amino acids. CDR3 nucleotide sequence: TGTGCCAGCAGTCCCGGGATCGACAGCTACTCCTACAATGAGCAGTTCTTC. Translation: CASSPGIDSYSYNEQFF.

On this clonotype itself: The conserved phenylalanine or tryptophan normally closing the CDR3 is absent here, so this likely arose from a read error. The genes are TRBV5-6 and TRBJ1-5, with a tentative D call TRBD1 (5 bases). The CDR3 consists of 14 residues. Trimming took off 2 bases at V and 7 bases at J, with 13 bases between the two ends. Germline V lookup: CDR1 SGHDT, CDR2 YYEEEE. CDR3 sequence: CASSFGVGDQPQHL. The CDR3 DNA reads as TGTGCCAGCAGCTTCGGAGTAGGGGACCAGCCCCAGCATCTT.

Concerning this clonotype: A read error may produce the germline difference seen at one junction end. The chain links TRBV7-9 to TRBJ2-5; D uncertain. The CDR3 totals 16 residues. The germline gives CDR1 SEHNR, CDR2 FQNEAQ (reference sequence). CDR3 coding DNA: TGTGCCAGCGGCTTGTTAATGGGTTCGGTGGGAGAGACCCAGTACTTC. This gives the protein CASGLLMGSVGETQYF.